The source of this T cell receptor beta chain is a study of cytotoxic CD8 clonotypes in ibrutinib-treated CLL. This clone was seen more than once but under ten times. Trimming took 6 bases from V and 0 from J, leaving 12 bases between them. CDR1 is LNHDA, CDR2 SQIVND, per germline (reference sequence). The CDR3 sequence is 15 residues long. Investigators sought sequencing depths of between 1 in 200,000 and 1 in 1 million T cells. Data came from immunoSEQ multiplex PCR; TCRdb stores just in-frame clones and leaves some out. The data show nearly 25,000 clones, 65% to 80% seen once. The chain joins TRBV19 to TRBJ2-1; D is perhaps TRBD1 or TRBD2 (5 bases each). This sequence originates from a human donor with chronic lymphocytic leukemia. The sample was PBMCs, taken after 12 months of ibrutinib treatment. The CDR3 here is CASSPGPSSYNEQFF. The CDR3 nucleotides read TGTGCCAGTAGCCCGGGGCCCAGCTCCTACAATGAGCAGTTCTTC.